The 5 T cell receptor beta chains given below trace back to one sample, sequenced in a study of shared clonotypes between healthy human individuals. The table came from immunoSEQ multiplex PCR; TCRdb's copy has only in-frame clones and leaves some out. The data contain 2.3 million or so clones, 85% to 95% of them singletons. What was sequenced was naive CD4+ T cells from PBMCs. Subset of the sample: CD45RA+ positively selected. The receptors shown here come from a young man in good health. Some clones in this sample may be carry-over from other donors' samples.

The CDR3 is CASSRSSGALNTGELFF. The CDR3 nucleotides read TGTGCCAGCAGCCGGAGTTCCGGAGCGTTGAACACCGGGGAGCTGTTTTTT. The V and J genes are TRBV5-4 and TRBJ2-2; D gene ambiguous. Trimming left V 4 bases short and J 1 base short, with 17 bases between. The germline gives CDR1 SGHNT, CDR2 YYREEE (reference sequence). CDR3 length: 17 amino acids.

A single count supports this clone. This chain joins TRBV14 and TRBJ1-2; D gene unclear. The CDR3 loop spans 15 amino acids. Trimming took off 1 base at V and 2 bases at J, with 11 bases between the two ends. In germline, CDR1 is SGHDN, CDR2 FVKESK. The CDR3 DNA sequence: TGTGCCAGCAGCCAAGTGGGCAGACGAAACTATGGCTACACCTTC. The encoded protein is CASSQVGRRNYGYTF.

V usage is TRBV6-1 and J usage is TRBJ2-2; 7 bases fit TRBD1. Germline V gene data show CDR1 as MNHNS and CDR2 as SASEGT. J was trimmed by 5 bases and V by 6 bases; bases with no gene match: 3. The CDR3 covers 13 residues. This chain's CDR3 is CASRTGRTGELFF. CDR3 DNA sequence: TGTGCCAGCAGGACAGGGAGAACCGGGGAGCTGTTTTTT.

The rearrangement uses TRBV4-1 and TRBJ1-4; D may be TRBD1 (5 bases). V was pared by 1 base and J by 13 bases, with 16 bases between. The CDR3 sequence is 14 residues long. Germline V gene sequence: CDR1 MGHRA, CDR2 YSYEKL. The CDR3 is CASSQVRGENRLFF. CDR3 nucleotide sequence: TGCGCCAGCAGCCAAGTTCGAGGGGAAAATCGACTGTTTTTT.

A note on this clone: This specimen includes other DNA sequences encoding the same CDR3. The V gene is TRBV5-1, the J gene TRBJ2-7; no definite D call. This CDR3 is 14 amino acids long. V dropped 0 bases and J dropped 0 bases, with 7 bases sitting between them. Germline lookup yields CDR1 SGHRS and CDR2 YFSETQ. The CDR3 reads CASSLAVSSYEQYF. The CDR3 region has the DNA TGCGCCAGCAGCTTGGCAGTGAGCTCCTACGAGCAGTACTTC.